One and the same sample provided the 27 T cell receptor beta chains below, sequenced in a study of shared clonotypes between healthy human individuals. The table came from immunoSEQ multiplex PCR; TCRdb's copy has only in-frame clones and leaves some out. The table lists 2,100,000 or so clones, more than 90% of them singletons. Sequencing used naive CD4+ T cells sorted from blood. As for subset: CD45RA+ positively selected. Receptors were obtained from a man aged 18 to 35 in good health.

The J gene is TRBJ1-2, the V gene TRBV19, with 7 bases that match TRBD1. In germline, CDR1 is LNHDA, CDR2 SQIVND (reference sequence). The CDR3 contains 16 residues. The trim removed 3 bases at V and 4 bases at J, leaving 11 bases unmatched. The CDR3 sequence is CASSIGRGQPLYGYTF. CDR3 coding DNA: TGTGCCAGTAGTATCGGAAGGGGGCAACCACTCTATGGCTACACCTTC.

The chain is built from TRBV5-1 and TRBJ1-2; perhaps TRBD1 as D (5 bases). The germline V and J ends were trimmed by 4 bases and 3 bases, with 16 bases remaining between them. The length of the CDR3 is 15 residues. Germline V gene data show CDR1 as SGHRS and CDR2 as YFSETQ. CDR3 region: CASSSGTGGDYGYTF. In nucleotides, the CDR3 is TGCGCCAGCAGCAGCGGAACTGGGGGGGACTATGGCTACACCTTC.

The chain employs TRBV10-1 and TRBJ2-3, with 10 nucleotides matching TRBD2. This CDR3 has 18 amino acids. Germline CDR1 is WNHNN and CDR2 is SYGVQD (reference sequence). Germline trimming cut 2 bases from V and 3 bases from J; bases unmatched to any gene: 11. In nucleotides, the CDR3 is TGCGCCAGCAGTGAGGGGCTAGCGGGGGTTGTTCGGACAGATACGCAGTATTTT. Protein: CASSEGLAGVVRTDTQYF.

The J gene is TRBJ1-6, the V gene TRBV11-1, with D possibly being TRBD1 (6 bases). Germline CDR1 and CDR2: SGHAT and FQDESV (reference sequence). This CDR3 region has 15 residues. V shed 5 bases and J shed 6 bases, with 14 bases lying between them. The CDR3 DNA sequence: TGTGCCAGCAGCCGGGAGACAGGCGTTAATTCACCCCTCCACTTT. It codes for CASSRETGVNSPLHF. Combining the CDR3 with reference TRBV11-1 and TRBJ1-6 gives the whole variable domain EAEVAQSPRYKITEKSQAVAFWCDPISGHATLYWYRQILGQGPELLVQFQDESVVDDSQLPKDRFSAERLKGVDSTLKIQPAELGDSAMYLCASSRETGVNSPLHFGNGTRLTVT.

The gene calls are TRBV5-1 and TRBJ1-5; a weak D match, TRBD1 (5 bases). The V end lost 5 bases, the J end lost 5 bases, and 11 bases lay between the germline ends. The germline gives CDR1 SGHRS, CDR2 YFSETQ. The CDR3 has 13 residues. The CDR3 region is CASSKGRDQPQHF. The CDR3 nucleotides are TGCGCCAGCAGTAAGGGGAGAGATCAGCCCCAGCATTTT.

This rearrangement joins TRBV28 to TRBJ1-2; 9 bases match TRBD1. The V and J ends lost 7 bases and 3 bases, in that order; junction bases with no gene match: 9. The CDR3 sequence is 15 residues long. Germline V gene sequence: CDR1 MDHEN, CDR2 SYDVKM. The CDR3 protein is CASTQNRGRDYGYTF. CDR3 nucleotides: TGTGCCAGCACACAGAACAGGGGGCGCGACTATGGCTACACCTTC.

In this sample, this clone turned up once. V is TRBV10-2 and J is TRBJ1-2; 8 bases line up with TRBD1. V gave up 2 bases and J gave up 0 bases; unmatched junction bases: 8. Germline-derived CDR1 and CDR2 are WSHSY and SAAADI. The CDR3 contains 17 residues. The CDR3: CASSERAGGAPNYGYTF. Written as DNA, the CDR3 is TGCGCCAGCAGTGAGCGGGCAGGGGGCGCCCCTAACTATGGCTACACCTTC.

The chain links TRBV4-2 to TRBJ2-7; 11 nucleotides match TRBD2. The length of the CDR3 is 17 residues. V dropped 0 bases and J dropped 7; count of bases not matched to a gene: 11. Germline V CDR1 and CDR2: LGHNA, YNFKEQ. DNA for the CDR3: TGTGCCAGCAGCCAAGAGGTAGTAGCGGGGGGGCCGTGGGAGCAGTACTTC. Its protein product is CASSQEVVAGGPWEQYF.

This clone turned up a few times. This rearrangement joins TRBV30 to TRBJ1-1; unclear D gene. The germline V gene has CDR1 GTSNPN and CDR2 SVGIG (reference sequence). V lost 2 bases and J 4 bases, leaving 14 bases between the germline ends. The CDR3 covers 14 residues. Written as DNA, the CDR3 is TGTGCCTGGAGTCTAGGCCTTTCGGGCACTGAAGCTTTCTTT. It is translated as CAWSLGLSGTEAFF.

This sequence joins TRBV19 and TRBJ1-3, with D tentatively TRBD1 (6 bases). Germline loops: CDR1 LNHDA, CDR2 SQIVND (reference sequence). V was cut by 5 bases and J by 4 bases, with 21 bases left in between. The length of the CDR3 is 17 residues. The CDR3 DNA follows: TGTGCCAGTAGTCTCAGGAGCACAGGGATAGCCGGAAACACCATATATTTT. Translating it yields CASSLRSTGIAGNTIYF.

This clone appeared once. The chain is built from TRBV11-3 and TRBJ2-5; 7 nucleotides match TRBD1. Germline lookup yields CDR1 SGHNT and CDR2 YENEEA. V dropped 5 bases and J dropped 5; count of bases not matched to a gene: 5. This CDR3 spans 13 amino acids. CDR3 in amino acids: CASSQGQWETQYF. In nucleotides, the CDR3 is TGTGCCAGCAGCCAGGGACAGTGGGAGACCCAGTACTTC.

The rearrangement links TRBV18 to TRBJ1-4; no firm D call. This CDR3 contains 14 residues. Germline V gives CDR1 KGHSH, CDR2 LQKENI. V lost 6 bases, J lost 6 bases, and 14 bases lay in between. The CDR3 DNA reads TGTGCCAGCTCCCTCGGAGGTGCCGATGAAAAACTGTTTTTT. This translates into CASSLGGADEKLFF.

The chain joins TRBV10-3 to TRBJ2-3; tentatively, D is TRBD1 (6 bases). V was trimmed by 2 bases and J by 0 bases, leaving 12 bases between them. CDR3 length equals 16 residues. Germline V gene sequence: CDR1 ENHRY, CDR2 SYGVKD. DNA for the CDR3: TGTGCCATCAGTGAGGCCGGGACACCCAGCACAGATACGCAGTATTTT. Protein: CAISEAGTPSTDTQYF.

The chain has TRBV27 and TRBJ2-7; 13 nucleotides align to TRBD2. Trimming removed 5 bases from V and 7 bases from J; junction bases left unmatched: 11. Germline assignment: CDR1 MNHEY and CDR2 SMNVEV (reference sequence). The CDR3 is 16 residues long. CDR3 in DNA: TGTGCCAGCAGTCCACTAACTAGCGGGAGGGTGGGAGAGCAGTACTTC. Protein product: CASSPLTSGRVGEQYF.

The count of this clone is one. The rearrangement uses TRBV7-2 and TRBJ2-5; D gene ambiguous. Deletions cut 0 bases from V and 4 bases from J, with 9 bases between. This CDR3 region has 14 residues. In germline, CDR1 is SGHTA, CDR2 FQGNSA. In DNA form, the CDR3 reads TGTGCCAGCAGCTTAGCAAGGTCAGGAGAGACCCAGTACTTC. This translates into CASSLARSGETQYF. The full variable domain, its missing parts supplied by reference TRBV7-2 and TRBJ2-5, is GAGVSQSPSNKVTEKGKDVELRCDPISGHTALYWYRQSLGQGLEFLIYFQGNSAPDKSGLPSDRFSAERTGGSVSTLTIQRTQQEDSAVYLCASSLARSGETQYFGPGTRLLVL.

The chain has TRBV10-2 and TRBJ1-5; no reliable D call. Germline V gene sequence: CDR1 WSHSY, CDR2 SAAADI. With 3 bases removed from V and 4 bases from J, the gap between germline ends came to 10 bases. CDR3 length: 14 amino acids. The CDR3 DNA reads TGCGCCAGCAGTGAAAAGGGATTAAATCAGCCCCAGCATTTT. Translating it yields CASSEKGLNQPQHF.

V usage is TRBV2 and J usage is TRBJ1-6, with 9 bases that match TRBD1. Germline CDR1 and CDR2: SNHLY and FYNNEI. CDR3 length: 15 amino acids. Trimming took 4 bases from V and 6 from J; bases not matched to a gene: 4. The chain's CDR3 is CASSGGQGSNSPLHF. In nucleotides, the CDR3 is TGTGCCAGCAGTGGAGGACAGGGGAGTAATTCACCCCTCCACTTT.

In the case of this clone: Within the sample, other DNA sequences also encode this same CDR3. The genes are TRBV10-3 and TRBJ1-3; 8 bases map to TRBD1. The V and J ends lost 3 bases and 4 bases, in that order; junction bases with no gene match: 2. CDR3 length equals 14 residues. Germline CDR1 and CDR2: ENHRY and SYGVKD. CDR3 nucleotides: TGTGCCATCAGTGACAGGGGGCCAGGAAACACCATATATTTT. Translated: CAISDRGPGNTIYF.

The chain employs TRBV10-1 and TRBJ2-5, with D possibly being TRBD1 or TRBD2 (5 bases each). V shed 0 bases and J shed 1 base, with 9 bases lying between them. Germline loops: CDR1 WNHNN, CDR2 SYGVQD (reference sequence). The CDR3 consists of 15 residues. The CDR3 region is CASSESPGPQETQYF. CDR3 coding DNA: TGCGCCAGCAGTGAGTCCCCGGGACCCCAAGAGACCCAGTACTTC.

The chain carries TRBV7-8 and TRBJ2-5; 9 bases agree with TRBD1. Germline values: CDR1 SGHVS, CDR2 FQNEAQ. CDR3 size: 17 residues. The V segment lost 5 bases and the J segment 3 bases; nucleotides outside the gene matches: 13. CDR3 sequence: CASSLLLNRDREETQYF. The CDR3 DNA reads as TGTGCCAGCAGCCTACTTTTGAACCGGGACAGGGAAGAGACCCAGTACTTC.

The rearrangement uses TRBV5-4 and TRBJ2-1; D is perhaps TRBD2 (6 bases). The CDR3 totals 18 residues. Germline CDR1 and CDR2: SGHNT and YYREEE (reference sequence). Trimming pared 4 bases from V and 8 bases from J, leaving 28 bases between. CDR3 coding DNA: TGTGCCAGCAGCCACCCCGGTCGGGGACTCTCTGCCGAGGATGAGCAGTTCTTC. Translation gives CASSHPGRGLSAEDEQFF.

In nucleotides, the CDR3 is TGTGCCAGCAGCGTTGGAATTAAGAACACTGAAGCTTTCTTT. Protein sequence: CASSVGIKNTEAFF. J is TRBJ1-1 and V is TRBV9; no clear D gene. Per the germline V gene, CDR1 is SGDLS and CDR2 is YYNGEE. Trimming removed 2 bases at V and 1 base at J, with 9 bases between. This CDR3 has 14 amino acids.

The V gene is TRBV19, the J gene TRBJ1-6, with TRBD1 matching over 8 bases. CDR3 length equals 16 residues. V lost 4 bases, J lost 3 bases, and 5 bases stayed unmatched. Per the germline V gene, CDR1 is LNHDA and CDR2 is SQIVND (reference sequence). CDR3 protein: CASSTDREIYNSPLHF. CDR3 DNA: TGTGCCAGTAGTACGGACAGGGAGATCTATAATTCACCCCTCCACTTT.

The chain uses TRBV6-1 and TRBJ2-7, with D possibly being TRBD1 (6 bases). The V end lost 3 bases, the J end lost 3 bases, and 12 bases lay between the germline ends. Germline V lookup: CDR1 MNHNS, CDR2 SASEGT. The CDR3 sequence is 14 residues long. The CDR3 here is CASSETGTFYEQYF. The CDR3 bases are TGTGCCAGCAGTGAGACAGGAACCTTCTACGAGCAGTACTTC.

V usage is TRBV4-3 and J usage is TRBJ1-2; 8 positions match TRBD1. CDR3 length: 14 amino acids. CDR1 and CDR2 (germline): LGHNA, YSLEER. After removal of 4 bases from V and 2 bases from J, the junction contained 3 bases not matched to a gene. CDR3 residues: CASSPRQGNYGYTF. Written as DNA, the CDR3 is TGCGCCAGCAGCCCGCGACAGGGGAACTATGGCTACACCTTC.

V is TRBV7-9 and J is TRBJ2-3, with 10 bases identical to TRBD2. This CDR3 contains 16 residues. The V segment lost 1 base and the J segment 8 bases; nucleotides outside the gene matches: 9. Germline assignment: CDR1 SEHNR and CDR2 FQNEAQ (reference sequence). CDR3 region: CASSLGSGGTLGTQYF. As DNA, the CDR3 is TGTGCCAGCAGCTTAGGTAGCGGGGGGACACTGGGTACGCAGTATTTT.

J is TRBJ2-7 and V is TRBV28; 8 nucleotides line up with TRBD1. CDR1 and CDR2 from the germline V gene are MDHEN and SYDVKM. Trimming at V came to 3 bases and at J to 0 bases, leaving 4 bases not matched to a gene. The CDR3 is 15 residues long. The CDR3 DNA follows: TGTGCCAGCAGTTTCCGGGACAGGCACTCCTACGAGCAGTACTTC. This codes for CASSFRDRHSYEQYF.